The 6 T cell receptor beta chains below were found in one sample sequenced in a study of blood T cell repertoires in COVID-19. Libraries were prepared by immunoSEQ multiplex PCR; TCRdb keeps only in-frame clonotypes and omits some of them. Of over 95,000 clones in the sample, about 83% are singletons; the top ten hold roughly 1.9%. What was sequenced was peripheral blood. These TCRs come from a man between 65 and 85 years old with active or convalescent COVID-19.

The V and J genes are TRBV6-5 and TRBJ2-3; 10 bases fit TRBD2. Unmatched junction bases numbered 6, after V lost 6 bases and J lost 6 bases. Germline CDR1 MNHEY, CDR2 SVGAGI. There are 14 residues in the CDR3. The CDR3 is CASSSAGGRDTQYF. Written as DNA, the CDR3 is TGTGCCAGCAGCTCAGCGGGGGGGAGGGATACGCAGTATTTT.

This chain connects TRBV19 to TRBJ2-1, with TRBD2 identical over 13 bases. J lost 0 bases, V lost 6 bases, and 8 bases had no gene match. This CDR3 contains 18 residues. Germline-derived CDR1 and CDR2 are LNHDA and SQIVND (reference sequence). In nucleotides, the CDR3 is TGTGCCAGTAGAAGACTAGCGGGGGGACCCCTCTCCTACAATGAGCAGTTCTTC. As protein: CASRRLAGGPLSYNEQFF.

The rearrangement joins TRBV9 to TRBJ2-3; tentatively, D is TRBD2 (6 bases). Trimming stripped 0 bases from V and 0 bases from J, with 11 bases between. The germline V gene encodes CDR1 SGDLS and CDR2 YYNGEE. The CDR3 loop spans 16 amino acids. The chain's CDR3 is CASSVDRDWSTDTQYF. As DNA, the CDR3 is TGTGCCAGCAGCGTAGATCGGGACTGGAGCACAGATACGCAGTATTTT.

CDR3 residues: CASSSPGQLNTEAFF. CDR3 in DNA: TGTGCCAGCAGTTCTCCGGGACAACTGAACACTGAAGCTTTCTTT. The chain joins TRBV28 to TRBJ1-1; D is perhaps TRBD1 (6 bases). V dropped 4 bases and J dropped 0 bases, with 12 bases sitting between them. Per germline, CDR1 MDHEN and CDR2 SYDVKM. The length of the CDR3 is 15 residues.

The J gene is TRBJ2-1, the V gene TRBV6-2 or TRBV6-3; no definite D call. This CDR3 has 17 amino acids. V was clipped by 0 bases and J by 0 bases, with 12 bases between them. Germline CDR1 reads MNHEY; CDR2 reads SVGEGT. In DNA form, the CDR3 reads TGTGCCAGCAGTTACTCGCCGCTGCTGAGCTCCTACAATGAGCAGTTCTTC. Translating it yields CASSYSPLLSSYNEQFF.

J is TRBJ1-6 and V is TRBV15; 8 bases are shared with TRBD1. This CDR3 comprises 15 residues. With 1 base clipped from V and 8 bases from J, the junction kept 4 bases outside the gene matches. CDR1 is LNHNV, CDR2 YYDKDF, per germline (reference sequence). In nucleotides, the CDR3 is TGTGCCACCAGCAGAGGAGGGACAGGCTATTCACCCCTCCACTTT. This sequence encodes CATSRGGTGYSPLHF.